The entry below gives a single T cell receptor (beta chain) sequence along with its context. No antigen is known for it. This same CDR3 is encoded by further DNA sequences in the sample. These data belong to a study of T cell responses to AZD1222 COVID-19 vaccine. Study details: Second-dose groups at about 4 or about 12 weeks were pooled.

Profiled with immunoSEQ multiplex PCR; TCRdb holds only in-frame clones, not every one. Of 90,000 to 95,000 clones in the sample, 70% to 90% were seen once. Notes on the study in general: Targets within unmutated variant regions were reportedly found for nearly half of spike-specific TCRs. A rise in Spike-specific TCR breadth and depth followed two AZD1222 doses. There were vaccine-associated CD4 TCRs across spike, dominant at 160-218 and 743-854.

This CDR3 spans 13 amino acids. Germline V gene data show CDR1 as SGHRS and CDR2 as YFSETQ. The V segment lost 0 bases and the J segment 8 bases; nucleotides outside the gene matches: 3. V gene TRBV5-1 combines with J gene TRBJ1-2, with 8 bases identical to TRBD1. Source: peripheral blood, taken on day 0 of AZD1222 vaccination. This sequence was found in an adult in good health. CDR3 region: CASSLETGEGYTF. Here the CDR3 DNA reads TGCGCCAGCAGCTTGGAGACAGGGGAAGGCTACACCTTC.